This entry features one T cell receptor (beta chain) sequence. This record comes from a study of control samples from healthy donors and cancer patients. The data were produced by immunoSEQ multiplex PCR, yet TCRdb's version contains in-frame clones alone and is incomplete. The table lists roughly 120,000 clones, approximately 95% of them singletons. Sequenced material: blood. This clonotype was obtained from a man under 40 in good health.

This CDR3 is CASSDTGVSGNTIYF. The CDR3 DNA reads TGTGCCAGCAGCGATACCGGGGTCTCTGGAAACACCATATATTTT. The V gene is TRBV7-9, the J gene TRBJ1-3; no firm D call. CDR3 length: 15 amino acids. Trimming left V 5 bases short and J 0 bases short, with 11 bases between. Germline assignment: CDR1 SEHNR and CDR2 FQNEAQ (reference sequence).